This T cell receptor beta chain was observed in a study of blood T cell repertoires in COVID-19. The method was immunoSEQ multiplex PCR; TCRdb's version includes in-frame clones alone and lacks a portion of them. Altogether 200,000 to 250,000 clones are present, roughly 82% being singletons, with the ten largest covering about 1.5%. Germline assignment: CDR1 SGHKS and CDR2 YYEKEE (reference sequence). CDR3 size: 18 residues. V gave up 3 bases and J gave up 2 bases; unmatched junction bases: 12. The chain is built from TRBV5-5 and TRBJ2-3; 10 bases line up with TRBD2. The receptor was isolated from a woman aged 40-49 years who had recovered from COVID-19. Specimen: peripheral blood. CDR3 sequence reads: CASSSLDLAGGNTDTQYF. DNA of the CDR3: TGTGCCAGCAGCTCACTCGATTTAGCGGGGGGAAACACAGATACGCAGTATTTT.